This T cell receptor beta chain was sequenced in a study of T cell repertoires in cytomegalovirus infection. Study findings and constraints: Dominating the ex vivo response were TCR beta clonotypes that were CMV-specific and HLA-C-restricted. Cumulative public TCR beta family frequency identified carriers of CMV plus the relevant HLA.

The sample holds many counts of this clonotype. Its antigen is not known. TCRdb re-analysed the reads in MiXCR, keeping a single row per CDR3 protein. The sample holds about 490,000 distinct CDR3 sequences; around 11% are singletons and the top ten take roughly 10%. Germline values: CDR1 MNHEY, CDR2 SVGEGT. The CDR3 has 11 residues. The V gene lost 2 bases and the J gene lost 5 bases, with 4 bases spanning the gap. What was sequenced was PBMCs. This rearrangement joins TRBV6-2 or TRBV6-3 to TRBJ2-7; D gene uncertain. This TCR was sampled from a human donor in good health (CMV status not recorded). Some clones in this sample may be carry-over from other donors' samples. The CDR3 spells CASSYPNEQYF. CDR3 coding DNA: TGTGCCAGCAGTTACCCCAACGAGCAGTACTTC.